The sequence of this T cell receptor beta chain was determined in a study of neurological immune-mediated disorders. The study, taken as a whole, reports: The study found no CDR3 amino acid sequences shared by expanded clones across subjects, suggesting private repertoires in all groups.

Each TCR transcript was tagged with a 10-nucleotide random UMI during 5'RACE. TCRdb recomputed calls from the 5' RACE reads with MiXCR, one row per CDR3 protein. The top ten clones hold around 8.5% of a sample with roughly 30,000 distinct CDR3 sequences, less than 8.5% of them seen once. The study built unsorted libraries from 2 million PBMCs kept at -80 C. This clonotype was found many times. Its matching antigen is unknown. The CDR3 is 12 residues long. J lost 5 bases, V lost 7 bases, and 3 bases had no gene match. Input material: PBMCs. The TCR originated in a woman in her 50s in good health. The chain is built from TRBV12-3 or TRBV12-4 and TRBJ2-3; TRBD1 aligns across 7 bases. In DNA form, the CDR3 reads TGTGCCAGCAAAAGGGGGCGAGATACGCAGTATTTT. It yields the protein CASKRGRDTQYF.